One and the same sample provided the 7 T cell receptor beta chains below, sequenced in a study of blood T cell repertoires in COVID-19. Profiling relied on immunoSEQ multiplex PCR, and the TCRdb table lists in-frame clones only, not all of them. The sample lists around 190,000 clones, more than 70% occurring once. Sequenced material: peripheral blood. Receptors were obtained from a human donor in a cohort sampled during active COVID-19.

A remark on this clone: The junction departs from the called germline gene at one end, perhaps through a read error. The chain carries TRBV30 and TRBJ1-2; D might be TRBD1 (5 bases). Germline V gene data show CDR1 as GTSNPN and CDR2 as SVGIG (reference sequence). The CDR3 sequence is 13 residues long. This chain's CDR3 is CAWCVGGGGGYTF. DNA for the CDR3: TGTGCCTGGTGTGTCGGGGGGGGAGGGGGCTACACCTTC. Based on the CDR3 plus reference TRBV30 and TRBJ1-2, the full variable domain is SQTIHQWPATLVQPVGSPLSLECTVEGTSNPNLYWYRQAAGRGLQLLFYSVGIGQISSEVPQNLSASRPQDRQFILSSKKLLLSDSGFYLCAWCVGGGGGYTFGSGTRLTVV.

This clone was counted between two and nine times. V gene TRBV4-3 combines with J gene TRBJ1-3; D perhaps matches TRBD1 (6 bases). CDR3 length: 18 amino acids. Germline V gene lookup returns CDR1 LGHNA and CDR2 YSLEER. Trimming cost V 5 bases and J 0 bases, with 20 bases left between them. The CDR3 sequence: CASSTLLRDTGSGNTIYF. The CDR3 coding sequence is TGCGCCAGCAGCACCCTCCTCCGGGACACTGGCTCTGGAAACACCATATATTTT.

This clone was detected once. The chain carries TRBV27 and TRBJ2-4; 8 bases are a match to TRBD1. This CDR3 has 14 residues. Germline CDR1 and CDR2: MNHEY and SMNVEV (reference sequence). V lost 6 bases and J lost 8; bases outside the gene matches: 9. The CDR3 region has the DNA TGTGCCAGCAGGGCAGGGGGCAATTGGGACATTCAGTACTTC. It is translated as CASRAGGNWDIQYF.

The chain combines TRBV27 with TRBJ2-6; no definite D call. CDR1 MNHEY and CDR2 SMNVEV come from the germline V gene (reference sequence). Trimming shortened V by 2 bases and J by 2 bases, and 4 bases separated the two germline ends. This CDR3 region has 14 residues. CDR3 DNA: TGTGCCAGCAGTTTAATCGCTGGGGCCAACGTCCTGACTTTC. This encodes CASSLIAGANVLTF.

The chain combines TRBV27 with TRBJ2-7, with 7 bases matching TRBD1. CDR1 and CDR2 from the germline V gene are MNHEY and SMNVEV (reference sequence). The CDR3 runs to 14 residues. With 5 bases clipped from V and 0 bases from J, the junction kept 4 bases outside the gene matches. The CDR3 sequence: CASSPRQGSYEQYF. The CDR3 DNA sequence: TGTGCCAGCAGTCCACGACAGGGCTCCTACGAGCAGTACTTC.

This chain joins TRBV5-5 and TRBJ2-2; the match to TRBD1 covers 8 bases. V lost 1 base and J lost 3; bases outside the gene matches: 2. Germline CDR1 and CDR2: SGHKS and YYEKEE (reference sequence). This CDR3 contains 15 residues. The CDR3 sequence is CASSLKDRDTGELFF. CDR3 coding DNA: TGTGCCAGCAGCTTGAAGGACAGGGACACCGGGGAGCTGTTTTTT. The full variable domain, in which reference TRBV5-5 and TRBJ2-2 provide the parts outside the CDR3, is DAGVTQSPTHLIKTRGQQVTLRCSPISGHKSVSWYQQVLGQGPQFIFQYYEKEERGRGNFPDRFSARQFPNYSSELNVNALLLGDSALYLCASSLKDRDTGELFFGEGSRLTVL.

The gene calls are TRBV29-1 and TRBJ2-7, with D unresolved. Germline CDR1 is SQVTM and CDR2 is ANQGSEA. V was shortened by 4 bases and J by 3 bases, with 7 bases between the two germline ends. The CDR3 loop spans 11 amino acids. This CDR3 is CSVASGYEQYF. The DNA of the CDR3 is TGCAGCGTTGCATCCGGCTACGAGCAGTACTTC.